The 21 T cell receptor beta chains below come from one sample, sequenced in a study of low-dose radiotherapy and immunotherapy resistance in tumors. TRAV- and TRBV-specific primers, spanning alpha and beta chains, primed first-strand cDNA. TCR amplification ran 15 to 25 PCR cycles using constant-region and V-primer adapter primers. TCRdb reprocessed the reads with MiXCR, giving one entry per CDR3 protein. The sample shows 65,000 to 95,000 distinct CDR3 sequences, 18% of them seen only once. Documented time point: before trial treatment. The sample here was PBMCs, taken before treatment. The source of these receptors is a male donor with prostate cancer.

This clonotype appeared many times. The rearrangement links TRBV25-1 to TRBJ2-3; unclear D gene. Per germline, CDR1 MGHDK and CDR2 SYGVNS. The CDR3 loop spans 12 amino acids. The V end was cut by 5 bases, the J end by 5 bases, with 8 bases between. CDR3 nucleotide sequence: TGTGCCAGCAGTTTCAAGTTAGATACGCAGTATTTT. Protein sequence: CASSFKLDTQYF.

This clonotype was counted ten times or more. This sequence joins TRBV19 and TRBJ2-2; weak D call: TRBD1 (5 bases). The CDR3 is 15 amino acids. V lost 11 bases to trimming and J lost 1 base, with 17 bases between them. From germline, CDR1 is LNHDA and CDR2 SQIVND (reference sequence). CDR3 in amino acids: CAAGLGSRNTGELFF. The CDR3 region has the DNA TGTGCCGCAGGGCTAGGTTCGAGGAACACCGGGGAGCTGTTTTTT.

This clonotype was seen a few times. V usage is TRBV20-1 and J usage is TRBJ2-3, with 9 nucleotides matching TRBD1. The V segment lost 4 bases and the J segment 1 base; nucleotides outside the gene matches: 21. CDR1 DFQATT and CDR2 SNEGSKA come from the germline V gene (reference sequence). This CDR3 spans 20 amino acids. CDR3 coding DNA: TGCAGTGCTACTTTCGCGGGGACAGGGCCCATCCCCGAAGGCACAGATACGCAGTATTTT. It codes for CSATFAGTGPIPEGTDTQYF.

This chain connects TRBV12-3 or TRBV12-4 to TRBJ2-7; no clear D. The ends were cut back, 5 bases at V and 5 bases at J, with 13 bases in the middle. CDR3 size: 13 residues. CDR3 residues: CASSQSYLDEQYF. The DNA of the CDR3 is TGTGCCAGCAGTCAATCATACCTGGACGAGCAGTACTTC.

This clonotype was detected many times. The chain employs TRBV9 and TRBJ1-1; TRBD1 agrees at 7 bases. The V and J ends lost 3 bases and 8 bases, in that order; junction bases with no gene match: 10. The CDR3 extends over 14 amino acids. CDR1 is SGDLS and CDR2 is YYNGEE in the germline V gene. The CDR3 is CASSAGGWGQEAFF. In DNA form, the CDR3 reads TGTGCCAGCAGCGCGGGCGGTTGGGGACAGGAAGCTTTCTTT.

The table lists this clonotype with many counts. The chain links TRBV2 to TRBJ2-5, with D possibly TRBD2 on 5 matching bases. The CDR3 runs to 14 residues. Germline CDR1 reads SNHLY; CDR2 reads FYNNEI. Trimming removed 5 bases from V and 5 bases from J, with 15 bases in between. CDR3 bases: TGTGCCAGCAGTTACCTACTAGATACGGAGACCCAGTACTTC. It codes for CASSYLLDTETQYF.

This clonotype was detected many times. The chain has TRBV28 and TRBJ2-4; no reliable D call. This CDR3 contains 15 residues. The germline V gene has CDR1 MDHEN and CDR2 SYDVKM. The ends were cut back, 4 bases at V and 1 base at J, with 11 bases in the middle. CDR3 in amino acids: CASSWTPLAKNIQYF. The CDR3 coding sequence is TGTGCCAGCAGTTGGACGCCCCTCGCCAAAAACATTCAGTACTTC.

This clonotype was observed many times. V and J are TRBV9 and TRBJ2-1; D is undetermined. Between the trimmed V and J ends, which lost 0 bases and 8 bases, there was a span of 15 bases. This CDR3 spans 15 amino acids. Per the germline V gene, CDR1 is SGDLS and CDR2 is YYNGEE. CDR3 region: CASSVGGVPGDEQFF. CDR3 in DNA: TGTGCCAGCAGCGTAGGAGGAGTCCCGGGTGATGAGCAGTTCTTC.

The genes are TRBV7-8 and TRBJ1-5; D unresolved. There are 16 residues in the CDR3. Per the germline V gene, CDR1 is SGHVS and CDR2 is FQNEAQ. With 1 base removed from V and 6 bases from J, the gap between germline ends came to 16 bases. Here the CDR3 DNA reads TGTGCCAGCAGCTTAGAAGGTCGGACGCTTTCTCAGCCCCAGCATTTT. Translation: CASSLEGRTLSQPQHF.

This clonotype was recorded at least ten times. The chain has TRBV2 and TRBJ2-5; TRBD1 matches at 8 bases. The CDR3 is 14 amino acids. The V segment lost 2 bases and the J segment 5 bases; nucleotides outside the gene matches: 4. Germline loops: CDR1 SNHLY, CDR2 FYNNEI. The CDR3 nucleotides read TGTGCCAGCAGTGAACAGGGGGCTCTGGAGACCCAGTACTTC. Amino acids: CASSEQGALETQYF.

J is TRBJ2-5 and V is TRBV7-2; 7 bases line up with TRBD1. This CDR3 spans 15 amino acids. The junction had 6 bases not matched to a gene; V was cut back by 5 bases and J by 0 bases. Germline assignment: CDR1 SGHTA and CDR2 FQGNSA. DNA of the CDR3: TGTGCCAGCAGCACCCGGACAGGAAACCAAGAGACCCAGTACTTC. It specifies CASSTRTGNQETQYF.

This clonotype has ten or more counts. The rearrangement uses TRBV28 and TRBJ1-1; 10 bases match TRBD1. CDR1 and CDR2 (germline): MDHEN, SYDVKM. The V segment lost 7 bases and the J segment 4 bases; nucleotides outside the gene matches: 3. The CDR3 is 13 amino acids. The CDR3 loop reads CASIDRGLTEAFF. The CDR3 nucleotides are TGTGCCAGCATTGACAGGGGGCTCACTGAAGCTTTCTTT.

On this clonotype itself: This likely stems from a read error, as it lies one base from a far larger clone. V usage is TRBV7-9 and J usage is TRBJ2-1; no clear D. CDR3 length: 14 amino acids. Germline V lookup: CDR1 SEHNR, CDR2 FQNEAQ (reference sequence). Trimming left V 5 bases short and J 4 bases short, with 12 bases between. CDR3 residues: CASSLPQRYNEQFF. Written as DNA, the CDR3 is TGTGCCAGCAGCCTACCTCAGAGATACAATGAGCAGTTCTTC.

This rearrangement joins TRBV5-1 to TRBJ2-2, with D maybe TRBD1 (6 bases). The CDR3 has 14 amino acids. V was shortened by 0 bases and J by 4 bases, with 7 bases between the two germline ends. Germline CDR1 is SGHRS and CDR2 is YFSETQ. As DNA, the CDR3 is TGCGCCAGCAGCTTGGAGGGGGTCACCGGGGAGCTGTTTTTT. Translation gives CASSLEGVTGELFF. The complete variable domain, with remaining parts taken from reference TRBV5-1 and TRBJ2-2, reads KAGVTQTPRYLIKTRGQQVTLSCSPISGHRSVSWYQQTPGQGLQFLFEYFSETQRNKGNFPGRFSGRQFSNSRSEMNVSTLELGDSALYLCASSLEGVTGELFFGEGSRLTVL.

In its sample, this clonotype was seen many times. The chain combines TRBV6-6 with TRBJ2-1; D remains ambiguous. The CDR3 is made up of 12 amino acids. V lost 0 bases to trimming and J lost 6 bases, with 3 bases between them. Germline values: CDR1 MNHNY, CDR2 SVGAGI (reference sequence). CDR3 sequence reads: CASSYSINEQFF. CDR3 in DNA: TGTGCCAGCAGTTACTCGATCAATGAGCAGTTCTTC.

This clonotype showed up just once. CDR3 residues: CANTPRGLAGPKGEQYF. The CDR3 bases are TGTGCCAACACCCCCCGGGGACTAGCGGGGCCCAAAGGTGAGCAGTACTTC. The V gene is TRBV28, the J gene TRBJ2-7; 13 nucleotides line up with TRBD2. The CDR3 is 17 residues long. The ends lost 10 bases at V and 7 bases at J; junction bases unmatched: 19. Looked up from germline, CDR1 is MDHEN and CDR2 is SYDVKM.

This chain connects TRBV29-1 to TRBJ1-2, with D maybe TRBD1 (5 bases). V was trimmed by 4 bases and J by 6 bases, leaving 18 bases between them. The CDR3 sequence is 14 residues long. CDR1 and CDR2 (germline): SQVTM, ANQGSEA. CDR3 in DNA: TGCAGCGTTGGCCAGACGGGGACCTTTCATGGCTACACCTTC. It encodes CSVGQTGTFHGYTF.

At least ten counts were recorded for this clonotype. The CDR3 DNA reads TGTGCCAGCAGCTTAGTCCCGGGTAATGGTGAAAAACTGTTTTTT. Translation: CASSLVPGNGEKLFF. The gene calls are TRBV13 and TRBJ1-4; D is ambiguous. V was cut by 1 base and J by 7 bases, with 13 bases left in between. The CDR3 extends over 15 amino acids. Germline loops: CDR1 PRHDT, CDR2 FYEKMQ (reference sequence).

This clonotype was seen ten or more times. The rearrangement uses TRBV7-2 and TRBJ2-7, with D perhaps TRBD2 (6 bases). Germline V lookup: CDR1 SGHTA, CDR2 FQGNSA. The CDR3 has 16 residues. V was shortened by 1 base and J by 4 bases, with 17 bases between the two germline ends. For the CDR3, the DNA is TGTGCCAGCAGCTTAGAAGCTGGCAGGGCGGGGTACGAGCAGTACTTC. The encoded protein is CASSLEAGRAGYEQYF.

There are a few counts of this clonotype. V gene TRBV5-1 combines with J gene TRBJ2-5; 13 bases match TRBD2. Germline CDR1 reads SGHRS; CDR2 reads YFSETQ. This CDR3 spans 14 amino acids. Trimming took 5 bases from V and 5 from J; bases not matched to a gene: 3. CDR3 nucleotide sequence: TGCGCCAGCAGAGGACTAGCGGGAGTCGAGACCCAGTACTTC. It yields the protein CASRGLAGVETQYF.

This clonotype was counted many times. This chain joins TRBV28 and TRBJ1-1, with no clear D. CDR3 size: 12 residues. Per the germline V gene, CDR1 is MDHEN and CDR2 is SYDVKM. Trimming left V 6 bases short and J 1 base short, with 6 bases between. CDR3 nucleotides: TGTGCCAGCAGCATAGGGAACACTGAAGCTTTCTTT. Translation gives CASSIGNTEAFF.